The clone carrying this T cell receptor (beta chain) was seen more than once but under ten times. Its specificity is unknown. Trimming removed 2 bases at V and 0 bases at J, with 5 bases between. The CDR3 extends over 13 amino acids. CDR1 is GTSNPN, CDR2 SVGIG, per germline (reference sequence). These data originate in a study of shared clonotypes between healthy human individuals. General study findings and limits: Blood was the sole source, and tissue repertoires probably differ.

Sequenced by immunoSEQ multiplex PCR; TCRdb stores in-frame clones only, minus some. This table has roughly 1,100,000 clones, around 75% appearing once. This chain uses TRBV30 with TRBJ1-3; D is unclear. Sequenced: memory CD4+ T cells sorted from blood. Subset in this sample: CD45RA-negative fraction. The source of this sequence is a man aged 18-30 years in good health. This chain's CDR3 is CAWSLSSGNTIYF. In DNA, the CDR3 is TGTGCCTGGAGTTTGAGCTCTGGAAACACCATATATTTT.